The present T cell receptor beta chain was sequenced within a study of molecular identifiers for immune sequencing clone quantification. Study details: For replicates, RNA isolated from 20,000 or 100,000 naive CD8 cells was divided into five portions, of which four were sequenced.

TCRdb analysed the PCR reads with MiXCR anew, one entry per CDR3 protein. This sample yields over 85,000 distinct CDR3 sequences, of which around 37% are seen a single time; roughly 9.3% belongs to the top ten. Naive CD8 T cells were FACS-sorted by CD8+CD4-CCR7+CD45RA+ markers. The study, taken as a whole, reports: Single-cell amounts of spiked Jurkat TCR RNA were reportedly detectable among roughly 1 million naive cells. Identical TCR molecules can share a barcode, and this sharing could underestimate highly expanded clone sizes.

Germline V gene sequence: CDR1 SEHNR, CDR2 FQNEAQ (reference sequence). Trimming shortened V by 1 base and J by 5 bases, and 11 bases separated the two germline ends. CDR3 length equals 14 residues. Regarding this clonotype: Its antigen is not identified.

Sequenced: naive CD8+ T cells from blood, with Jurkat cell RNA spiked in. Subset in this sample: FACS-sorted CD8+CD4-CCR7+CD45RA+ naive T cells. This rearrangement joins TRBV7-9 to TRBJ2-5; no clear D gene. The receptor was derived from a human donor in good health. Some libraries in this study had Jurkat cell RNA spiked in. The CDR3 region is CASSLGAPPETQYF. DNA of the CDR3: TGTGCCAGCAGCTTAGGAGCCCCCCCGGAGACCCAGTACTTC.